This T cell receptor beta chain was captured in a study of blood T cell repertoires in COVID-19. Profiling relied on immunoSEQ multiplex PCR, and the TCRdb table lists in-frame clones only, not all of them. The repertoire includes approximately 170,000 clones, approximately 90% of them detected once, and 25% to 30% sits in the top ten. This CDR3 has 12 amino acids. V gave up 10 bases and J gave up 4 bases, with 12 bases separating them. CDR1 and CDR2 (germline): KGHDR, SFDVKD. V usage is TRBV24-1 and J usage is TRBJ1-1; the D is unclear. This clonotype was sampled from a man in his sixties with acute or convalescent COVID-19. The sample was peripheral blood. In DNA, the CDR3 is TGTGCCACGCACAGTTTAGGCACTGAAGCTTTCTTT. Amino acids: CATHSLGTEAFF.